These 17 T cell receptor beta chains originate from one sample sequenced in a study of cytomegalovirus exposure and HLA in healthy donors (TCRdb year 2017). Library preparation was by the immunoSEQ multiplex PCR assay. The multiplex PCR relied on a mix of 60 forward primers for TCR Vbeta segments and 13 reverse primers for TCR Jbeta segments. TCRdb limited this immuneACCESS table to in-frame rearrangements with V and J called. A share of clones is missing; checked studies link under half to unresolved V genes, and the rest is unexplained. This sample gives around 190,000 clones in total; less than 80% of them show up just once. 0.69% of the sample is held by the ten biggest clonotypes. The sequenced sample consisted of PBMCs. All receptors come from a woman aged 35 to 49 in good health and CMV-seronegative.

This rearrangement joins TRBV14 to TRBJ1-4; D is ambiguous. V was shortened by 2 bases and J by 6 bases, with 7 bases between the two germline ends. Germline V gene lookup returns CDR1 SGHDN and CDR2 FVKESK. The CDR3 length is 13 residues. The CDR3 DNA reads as TGTGCCAGCAGCCAAATCACAGATGAAAAACTGTTTTTT. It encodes CASSQITDEKLFF.

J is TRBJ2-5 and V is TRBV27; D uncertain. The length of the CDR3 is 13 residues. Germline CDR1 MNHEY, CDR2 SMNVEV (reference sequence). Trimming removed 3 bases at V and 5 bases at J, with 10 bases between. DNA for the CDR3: TGTGCCAGCAGTTTTTGGGCTCCGGAGACCCAGTACTTC. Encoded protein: CASSFWAPETQYF.

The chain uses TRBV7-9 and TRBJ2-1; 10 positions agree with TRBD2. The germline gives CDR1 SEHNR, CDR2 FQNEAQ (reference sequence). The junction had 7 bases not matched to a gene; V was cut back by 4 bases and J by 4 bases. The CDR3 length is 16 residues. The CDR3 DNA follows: TGTGCCAGCAGCTCGTTTCCACTAGCGGGGTACAATGAGCAGTTCTTC. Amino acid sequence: CASSSFPLAGYNEQFF.

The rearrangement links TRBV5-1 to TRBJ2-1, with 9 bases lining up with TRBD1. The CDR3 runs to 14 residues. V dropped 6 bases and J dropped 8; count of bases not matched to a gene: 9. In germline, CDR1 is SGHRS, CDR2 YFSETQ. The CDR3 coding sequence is TGCGCCAGCAAACTCGGGACAGGGTCCGATGAGCAGTTCTTC. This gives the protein CASKLGTGSDEQFF.

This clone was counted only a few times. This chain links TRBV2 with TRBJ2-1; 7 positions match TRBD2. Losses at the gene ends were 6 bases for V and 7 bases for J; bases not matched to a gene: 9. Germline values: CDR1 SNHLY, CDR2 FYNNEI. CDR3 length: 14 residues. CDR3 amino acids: CASRSAGVLNEQFF. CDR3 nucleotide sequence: TGTGCCAGCAGATCCGCGGGGGTGCTGAATGAGCAGTTCTTC.

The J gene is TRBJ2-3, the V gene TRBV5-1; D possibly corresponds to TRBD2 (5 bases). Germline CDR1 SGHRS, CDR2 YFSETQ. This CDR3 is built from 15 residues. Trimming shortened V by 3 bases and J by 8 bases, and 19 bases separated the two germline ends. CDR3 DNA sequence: TGCGCCAGCAGCTCTTCGACCGGACCTGGAGGTACGCAGTATTTT. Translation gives CASSSSTGPGGTQYF.

CDR3 bases: TGTGCCATCAGTGAGCCGCGGCAAAGGAAATCCTACGAGCAGTACTTC. This translates into CAISEPRQRKSYEQYF. The chain couples TRBV10-3 to TRBJ2-7; the D is unclear. Trimming pared 2 bases from V and 1 base from J, leaving 15 bases between. Germline values: CDR1 ENHRY, CDR2 SYGVKD. This CDR3 comprises 16 residues.

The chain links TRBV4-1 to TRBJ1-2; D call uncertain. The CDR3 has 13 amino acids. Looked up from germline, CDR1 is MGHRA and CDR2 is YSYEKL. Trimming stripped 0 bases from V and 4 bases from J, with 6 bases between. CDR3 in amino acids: CASSQERGYGYTF. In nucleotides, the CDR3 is TGCGCCAGCAGCCAAGAGCGGGGCTATGGCTACACCTTC.

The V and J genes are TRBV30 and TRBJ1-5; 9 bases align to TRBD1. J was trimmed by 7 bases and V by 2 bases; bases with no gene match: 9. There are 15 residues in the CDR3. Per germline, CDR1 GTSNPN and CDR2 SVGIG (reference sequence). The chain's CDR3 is CAWSLPGQGGQPQHF. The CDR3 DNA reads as TGTGCCTGGAGTCTCCCGGGACAGGGTGGCCAGCCCCAGCATTTT.

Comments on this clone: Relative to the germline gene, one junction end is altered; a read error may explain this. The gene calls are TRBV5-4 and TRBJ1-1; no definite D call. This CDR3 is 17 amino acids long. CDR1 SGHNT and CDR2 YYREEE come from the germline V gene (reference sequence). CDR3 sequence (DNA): TGTGCCAGCGGCTTGGGCCCTCCGGGTTCAGTGAACACTGAAGCTTTCTTT. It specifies CASGLGPPGSVNTEAFF.

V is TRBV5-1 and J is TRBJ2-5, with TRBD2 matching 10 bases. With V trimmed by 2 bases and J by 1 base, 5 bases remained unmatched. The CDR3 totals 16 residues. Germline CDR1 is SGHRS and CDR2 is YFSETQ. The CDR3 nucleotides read TGCGCCAGCAGCTTATTACTAGCGGGGCGCCAAGAGACCCAGTACTTC. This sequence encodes CASSLLLAGRQETQYF.

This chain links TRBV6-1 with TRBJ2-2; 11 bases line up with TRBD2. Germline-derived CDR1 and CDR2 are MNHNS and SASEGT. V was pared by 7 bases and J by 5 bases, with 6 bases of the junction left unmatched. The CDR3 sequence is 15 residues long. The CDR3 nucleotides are TGTGCCAGCAAACTAGCGGGGGAACGAACCGGGGAGCTGTTTTTT. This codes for CASKLAGERTGELFF.

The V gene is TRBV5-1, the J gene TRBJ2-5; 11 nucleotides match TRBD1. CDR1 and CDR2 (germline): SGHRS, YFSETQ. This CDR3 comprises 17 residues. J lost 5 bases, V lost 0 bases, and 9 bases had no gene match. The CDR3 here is CASSLGAGTGGTETQYF. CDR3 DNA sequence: TGCGCCAGCAGCTTGGGGGCCGGGACAGGGGGGACGGAGACCCAGTACTTC.

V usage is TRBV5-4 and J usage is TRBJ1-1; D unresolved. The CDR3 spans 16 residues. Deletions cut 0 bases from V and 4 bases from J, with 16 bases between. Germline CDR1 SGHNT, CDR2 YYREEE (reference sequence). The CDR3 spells CASSLVGPAAGTEAFF. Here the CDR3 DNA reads TGTGCCAGCAGCTTGGTAGGTCCGGCGGCGGGCACTGAAGCTTTCTTT.

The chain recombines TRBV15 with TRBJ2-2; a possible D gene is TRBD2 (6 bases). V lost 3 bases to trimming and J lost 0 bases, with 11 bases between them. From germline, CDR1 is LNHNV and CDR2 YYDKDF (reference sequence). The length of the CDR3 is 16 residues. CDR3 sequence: CATSSRGEANTGELFF. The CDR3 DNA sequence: TGTGCCACCAGCAGCCGCGGGGAAGCGAACACCGGGGAGCTGTTTTTT.

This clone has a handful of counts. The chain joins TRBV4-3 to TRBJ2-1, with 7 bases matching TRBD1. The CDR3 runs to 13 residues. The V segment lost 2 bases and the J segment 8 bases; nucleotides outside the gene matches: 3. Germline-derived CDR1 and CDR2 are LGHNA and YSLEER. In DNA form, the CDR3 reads TGCGCCAGCAGCCAAATCGACAGGGATGAGCAGTTCTTC. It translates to CASSQIDRDEQFF.

The CDR3 reads CAWSPGDRGNTIYF. CDR3 coding DNA: TGTGCCTGGAGCCCGGGGGACCGTGGAAACACCATATATTTT. This chain links TRBV30 with TRBJ1-3, with a tentative D call TRBD1 (5 bases). Trimming took 3 bases from V and 3 from J, leaving 12 bases between them. Looked up from germline, CDR1 is GTSNPN and CDR2 is SVGIG (reference sequence). CDR3 length: 14 residues. The full variable domain, its missing parts supplied by reference TRBV30 and TRBJ1-3, is SQTIHQWPATLVQPVGSPLSLECTVEGTSNPNLYWYRQAAGRGLQLLFYSVGIGQISSEVPQNLSASRPQDRQFILSSKKLLLSDSGFYLCAWSPGDRGNTIYFGEGSWLTVV.